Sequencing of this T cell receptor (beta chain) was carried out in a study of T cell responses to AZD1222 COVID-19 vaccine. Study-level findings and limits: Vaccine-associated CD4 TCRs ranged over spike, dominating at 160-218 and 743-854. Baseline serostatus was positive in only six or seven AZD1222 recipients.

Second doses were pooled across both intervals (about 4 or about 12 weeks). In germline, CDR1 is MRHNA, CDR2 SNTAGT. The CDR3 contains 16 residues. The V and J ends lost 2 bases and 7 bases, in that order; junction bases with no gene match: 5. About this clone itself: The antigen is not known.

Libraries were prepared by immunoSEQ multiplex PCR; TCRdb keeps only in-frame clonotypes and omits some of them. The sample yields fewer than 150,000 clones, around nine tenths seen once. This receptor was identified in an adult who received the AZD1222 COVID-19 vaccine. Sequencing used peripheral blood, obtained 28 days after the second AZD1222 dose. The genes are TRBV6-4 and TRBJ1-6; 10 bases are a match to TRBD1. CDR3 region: CASSDGTGAQNSPLHF. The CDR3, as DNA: TGTGCCAGCAGTGACGGGACAGGGGCGCAGAATTCACCCCTCCACTTT.